These 31 T cell receptor beta chains share one sample of origin, sequenced in a study of T cell repertoires in cytomegalovirus infection. These TCRs' antigens remain unknown. TCRdb re-derived calls from the reads in MiXCR, one entry per CDR3 protein. The sample has under 95,000 distinct CDR3 sequences, more than 40% seen once. The material was CD8+ T cells from cultured PBMCs, obtained from culture after CMV antigen stimulation. These receptors were taken from a human donor in good health (CMV status not recorded). Some clones in this sample may be carry-over from other donors' samples.

This sequence joins TRBV12-3 or TRBV12-4 and TRBJ1-5, with TRBD1 as a possible D gene (5 bases). The V end lost 1 base, the J end lost 4 bases, and 8 bases lay between the germline ends. The CDR3 is made up of 14 amino acids. DNA for the CDR3: TGTGCCAGCAGTTTAGTTCGGGGGAATCAGCCCCAGCATTTT. Its translation is CASSLVRGNQPQHF.

The V and J genes are TRBV7-3 and TRBJ2-4, with 7 bases identical to TRBD2. The CDR3 is made up of 15 amino acids. V was clipped by 2 bases and J by 3 bases; unmatched bases: 4. The germline gives CDR1 SGHTA, CDR2 FQGTGA. CDR3 loop: CASSLGGDDKNIQYF. The CDR3 DNA is TGTGCCAGCAGCTTAGGGGGGGATGACAAAAACATTCAGTACTTC.

The sample holds many counts of this clonotype. The J gene is TRBJ2-3, the V gene TRBV4-2, with TRBD2 matching over 7 bases. This CDR3 comprises 15 residues. The junction had 14 bases not matched to a gene; V was cut back by 6 bases and J by 8 bases. Per the germline V gene, CDR1 is LGHNA and CDR2 is YNFKEQ. This CDR3 reads CASRRAGSSTGTQYF. CDR3 sequence (DNA): TGTGCCAGCAGAAGAGCGGGGTCTAGCACGGGTACGCAGTATTTT.

V usage is TRBV11-1 and J usage is TRBJ2-1; 9 positions match TRBD2. Germline assignment: CDR1 SGHAT and CDR2 FQDESV (reference sequence). The CDR3 length is 15 residues. V lost 1 base to trimming and J lost 2 bases; unmatched junction nucleotides: 0. The DNA of the CDR3 is TGTGCCAGCAGCTTAGGACTAGCGGCCTACAATGAGCAGTTCTTC. Protein sequence: CASSLGLAAYNEQFF.

The chain couples TRBV6-1 to TRBJ2-7; 9 bases fit TRBD2. Germline values: CDR1 MNHNS, CDR2 SASEGT. V lost 0 bases, J lost 2 bases, and 5 bases stayed unmatched. The CDR3 sequence is 16 residues long. The CDR3 sequence: CASSEAWTSEAYEQYF. In DNA, the CDR3 is TGTGCCAGCAGTGAAGCTTGGACTAGCGAGGCCTACGAGCAGTACTTC.

This clonotype was recorded at least ten times. The chain joins TRBV7-9 to TRBJ1-1; D remains ambiguous. CDR1 and CDR2 (germline): SEHNR, FQNEAQ (reference sequence). The CDR3 extends over 14 amino acids. V was clipped by 6 bases and J by 11 bases, with 22 bases between them. CDR3 amino acids: CASSPGTLSIGAFF. The CDR3 region has the DNA TGTGCCAGCAGTCCCGGAACCCTCTCTATCGGGGCTTTCTTT.

Concerning this clonotype: The junction departs from the called germline gene at one end, perhaps through a read error. The chain has TRBV19 and TRBJ1-5; maybe TRBD1 (6 bases). Germline assignment: CDR1 LNHDA and CDR2 SQIVND (reference sequence). The CDR3 length is 13 residues. CDR3 bases: TGTGCCAGTACCCTTGGGACAAATCGGCCCCAGCATTTT. Protein: CASTLGTNRPQHF.

A few counts support this clonotype. The chain uses TRBV29-1 and TRBJ2-7, with D perhaps being TRBD1 or TRBD2 (5 bases each). CDR1 is SQVTM and CDR2 is ANQGSEA in the germline V gene. The CDR3 covers 13 residues. V lost 4 bases to trimming and J lost 4 bases, with 14 bases between them. The CDR3 DNA follows: TGCAGCGTTGGCCCTGGGACCGAATACGAGCAGTACTTC. The encoded protein is CSVGPGTEYEQYF.

The chain links TRBV6-5 to TRBJ2-3; no clear D. The CDR3 length is 16 residues. Germline CDR1 is MNHEY and CDR2 is SVGAGI. The germline V and J ends were trimmed by 7 bases and 4 bases, with 21 bases remaining between them. The chain's CDR3 is CASKPPGRRIPDTQYF. In nucleotides, the CDR3 is TGTGCCAGCAAGCCTCCCGGTCGACGGATTCCAGATACGCAGTATTTT.

The chain has TRBV18 and TRBJ2-1, with 10 bases fitting TRBD2. The V gene's germline CDR1 is KGHSH and CDR2 LQKENI. CDR3 length: 16 amino acids. V gave up 10 bases and J gave up 3 bases; unmatched junction bases: 12. The CDR3 sequence is CATLRAGGKSYNEQFF. The DNA for the CDR3 is TGTGCCACCCTCCGAGCGGGAGGGAAAAGCTACAATGAGCAGTTCTTC.

Within the sample, this clonotype is medium-sized (0.01 to 0.1%). The J gene is TRBJ2-2, the V gene TRBV6-2 or TRBV6-3; no firm D call. The V and J ends lost 2 bases and 6 bases respectively, with 1 base between them. CDR3 length: 11 residues. Germline loops: CDR1 MNHEY, CDR2 SVGEGT. CDR3: CASSYPGELFF. The CDR3 DNA reads as TGTGCCAGCAGTTACCCCGGGGAGCTGTTTTTT.

This clonotype was observed a single time. The chain couples TRBV20-1 to TRBJ1-5, with D tentatively TRBD1 (5 bases). From germline, CDR1 is DFQATT and CDR2 SNEGSKA (reference sequence). CDR3 length equals 13 residues. V shed 6 bases and J shed 6 bases, with 15 bases lying between them. CDR3 sequence: CSARMGEGQPQHF. For the CDR3, the DNA is TGCAGTGCGAGGATGGGGGAGGGTCAGCCCCAGCATTTT.

This clonotype was seen a few times. The V gene is TRBV7-8, the J gene TRBJ2-5; TRBD2 matches at 8 bases. The CDR3 loop spans 15 amino acids. CDR1 SGHVS and CDR2 FQNEAQ come from the germline V gene. The ends lost 4 bases at V and 2 bases at J; junction bases unmatched: 6. CDR3 nucleotide sequence: TGTGCCAGCAGCTCGACCTTAGCGGGGCAAGAGACCCAGTACTTC. This codes for CASSSTLAGQETQYF.

The chain is built from TRBV11-1 and TRBJ2-7; D uncertain. The CDR3 is 12 residues long. V was trimmed by 1 base and J by 5 bases, leaving 6 bases between them. Germline-derived CDR1 and CDR2 are SGHAT and FQDESV (reference sequence). The CDR3 loop reads CASSLVEDEQYF. The CDR3 bases are TGTGCCAGCAGCTTAGTAGAAGACGAGCAGTACTTC.

V usage is TRBV27 and J usage is TRBJ2-7; D could derive from TRBD1 or TRBD2 (5 bases each). From germline, CDR1 is MNHEY and CDR2 SMNVEV (reference sequence). Trimming took 10 bases from V and 5 from J, leaving 18 bases between them. This CDR3 region has 13 residues. CDR3 nucleotide sequence: TGTGCCATCGGCGGGCCCCGAGGGGACGAGCAGTACTTC. Its protein product is CAIGGPRGDEQYF.

This clonotype was seen only a few times. The chain carries TRBV7-8 and TRBJ2-1; perhaps TRBD2 as D (5 bases). The germline V and J ends were trimmed by 5 bases and 0 bases, with 14 bases remaining between them. CDR3 length: 16 residues. In germline, CDR1 is SGHVS, CDR2 FQNEAQ. This CDR3 reads CASSPKGGSSYNEQFF. CDR3 DNA: TGTGCCAGCAGCCCAAAGGGTGGGAGCTCCTACAATGAGCAGTTCTTC.

This clonotype was seen a few times. The chain is built from TRBV11-2 and TRBJ1-5, with D hard to call. This CDR3 has 16 residues. CDR1 is SGHAT, CDR2 FQNNGV, per germline. Trimming removed 3 bases from V and 4 bases from J, with 16 bases in between. DNA for the CDR3: TGTGCCAGCAGCTTTTGGACCCCAGAGGGTAATCAGCCCCAGCATTTT. Translated: CASSFWTPEGNQPQHF. Using reference TRBV11-2 and TRBJ1-5 for the parts outside the CDR3, the full variable domain is EAGVAQSPRYKIIEKRQSVAFWCNPISGHATLYWYQQILGQGPKLLIQFQNNGVVDDSQLPKDRFSAERLKGVDSTLKIQPAKLEDSAVYLCASSFWTPEGNQPQHFGDGTRLSIL.

The rearrangement uses TRBV7-8 and TRBJ1-1; no clear D gene. Germline V gene lookup returns CDR1 SGHVS and CDR2 FQNEAQ. The CDR3 contains 17 residues. V was clipped by 2 bases and J by 2 bases, with 18 bases between them. CDR3 residues: CASSLPPRSRVNTEAFF. CDR3 bases: TGTGCCAGCAGCTTACCCCCCCGAAGTCGGGTCAACACTGAAGCTTTCTTT.

The gene calls are TRBV7-3 and TRBJ1-1, with a tentative D call TRBD1 (5 bases). Germline lookup yields CDR1 SGHTA and CDR2 FQGTGA. V lost 6 bases and J 4 bases, leaving 15 bases between the germline ends. The CDR3 consists of 14 residues. The CDR3 DNA is TGTGCCAGCAGATCATCGGGGGGGAGCACTGAAGCTTTCTTT. It codes for CASRSSGGSTEAFF.

The chain combines TRBV27 with TRBJ2-3, with 9 bases lining up with TRBD2. Germline CDR1 is MNHEY and CDR2 is SMNVEV (reference sequence). With V trimmed by 0 bases and J by 2 bases, 3 bases remained unmatched. The CDR3 is 16 amino acids. For the CDR3, the DNA is TGTGCCAGCAGTTTATCTAGCGGGAGATCCACAGATACGCAGTATTTT. Amino acids: CASSLSSGRSTDTQYF.

This rearrangement joins TRBV28 to TRBJ1-1, with 7 bases matching TRBD1. CDR1 and CDR2 (germline): MDHEN, SYDVKM. Trimming took 6 bases from V and 4 from J; bases not matched to a gene: 8. This CDR3 has 14 residues. The CDR3 region has the DNA TGTGCCAGCAGAAGGAGGGACAGAATCACTGAAGCTTTCTTT. Residues: CASRRRDRITEAFF.

This chain joins TRBV20-1 and TRBJ2-2; unclear D gene. Germline CDR1 and CDR2: DFQATT and SNEGSKA (reference sequence). The length of the CDR3 is 13 residues. Trimming removed 0 bases at V and 3 bases at J, with 5 bases between. CDR3 in DNA: TGCAGTGCTAGAGATGTCGACACCGGGGAGCTGTTTTTT. As protein: CSARDVDTGELFF.

This chain uses TRBV12-3 or TRBV12-4 with TRBJ2-5, with 9 bases identical to TRBD2. The J segment lost 3 bases and the V segment lost 6 bases, leaving 14 bases of the junction unmatched. The CDR3 extends over 17 amino acids. CDR3 sequence: CASSLGIAGEKEETQYF. Written as DNA, the CDR3 is TGTGCCAGCAGCCTGGGAATAGCGGGAGAGAAGGAAGAGACCCAGTACTTC.

The chain has TRBV20-1 and TRBJ2-1; 7 positions match TRBD2. Germline V CDR1 and CDR2: DFQATT, SNEGSKA (reference sequence). The CDR3 is 13 residues long. CDR3 protein: CSGRAGEYNEQFF. DNA of the CDR3: TGCAGCGGGCGGGCGGGAGAGTACAATGAGCAGTTCTTC.

V and J are TRBV7-1 and TRBJ2-7; 9 nucleotides agree with TRBD1. TRBV7-1 has ORF status, its function being uncertain. This CDR3 comprises 14 residues. V shed 5 bases, J shed 7 bases, and the junction held 9 bases outside the gene matches. DNA for the CDR3: TGTGCCAGCAGCCCGGGACAGGGCCTGGGGGAGCAGTACTTC. Protein product: CASSPGQGLGEQYF.

This clonotype was picked up a small number of times. This rearrangement joins TRBV12-5 to TRBJ1-1, with D possibly matching TRBD1 (5 bases). V lost 9 bases and J lost 5, with 19 bases in between. The CDR3 has 14 residues. Germline CDR1 is LGHNT and CDR2 is FRNRAP. CDR3 loop: CASKSPGEGTEAFF. DNA for the CDR3: TGTGCTAGCAAATCCCCTGGGGAGGGGACTGAAGCTTTCTTT.

The chain joins TRBV7-8 to TRBJ2-7; D is perhaps TRBD1 or TRBD2 (6 bases each). Germline loops: CDR1 SGHVS, CDR2 FQNEAQ. There are 14 residues in the CDR3. V dropped 5 bases and J dropped 5 bases, with 16 bases sitting between them. Here the CDR3 reads CASSKGGARDEQYF. The CDR3 DNA reads TGTGCCAGCAGCAAGGGGGGCGCGAGGGACGAGCAGTACTTC.

The chain couples TRBV7-9 to TRBJ2-7; D remains unclear. This CDR3 spans 16 amino acids. Looked up from germline, CDR1 is SEHNR and CDR2 is FQNEAQ (reference sequence). The V end lost 0 bases, the J end lost 2 bases, and 14 bases lay between the germline ends. CDR3 region: CASSLANTERAYEQYF. Here the CDR3 DNA reads TGTGCCAGCAGCTTAGCGAATACAGAACGAGCCTACGAGCAGTACTTC. The full variable domain, with the rest looked up from reference TRBV7-9 and TRBJ2-7, is DTGVSQNPRHKITKRGQNVTFRCDPISEHNRLYWYRQTLGQGPEFLTYFQNEAQLEKSRLLSDRFSAERPKGSFSTLEIQRTEQGDSAMYLCASSLANTERAYEQYFGPGTRLTVT.

The chain employs TRBV15 and TRBJ1-5; D may be TRBD1 (6 bases). Germline V gives CDR1 LNHNV, CDR2 YYDKDF (reference sequence). The V gene lost 1 base and the J gene lost 0 bases, with 10 bases spanning the gap. This CDR3 comprises 16 residues. The chain's CDR3 is CATSRGTAYSNQPQHF. Written as DNA, the CDR3 is TGTGCCACCAGCAGAGGGACAGCTTATAGCAATCAGCCCCAGCATTTT.

The chain is built from TRBV12-5 and TRBJ1-2; TRBD1 is a possible D gene (6 bases). The germline V gene has CDR1 LGHNT and CDR2 FRNRAP. The CDR3 loop spans 15 amino acids. Trimming shortened V by 6 bases and J by 6 bases, and 20 bases separated the two germline ends. In nucleotides, the CDR3 is TGTGCTAGTGGGGAGGGGGACACGATAGGCCATGGCTACACCTTC. The encoded protein is CASGEGDTIGHGYTF.

This chain joins TRBV11-2 and TRBJ2-7; D is unresolved. Trimming removed 0 bases at V and 4 bases at J, with 13 bases between. The germline CDR1 and CDR2 sequences are SGHAT and FQNNGV. The CDR3 has 15 amino acids. The CDR3: CASSLDGNPEYEQYF. The CDR3 DNA is TGTGCCAGCAGCTTAGATGGTAACCCCGAATACGAGCAGTACTTC.